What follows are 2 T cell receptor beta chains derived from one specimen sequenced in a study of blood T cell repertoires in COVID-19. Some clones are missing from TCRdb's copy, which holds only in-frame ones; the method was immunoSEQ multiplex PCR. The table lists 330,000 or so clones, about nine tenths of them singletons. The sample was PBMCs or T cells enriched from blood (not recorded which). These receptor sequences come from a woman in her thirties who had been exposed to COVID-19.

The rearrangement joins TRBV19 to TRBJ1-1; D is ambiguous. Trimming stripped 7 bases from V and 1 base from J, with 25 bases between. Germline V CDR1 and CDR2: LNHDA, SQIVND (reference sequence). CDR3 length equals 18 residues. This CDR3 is CASTIYGPSGLGNTEAFF. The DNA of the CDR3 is TGTGCCAGTACCATATATGGCCCCTCGGGTCTGGGGAACACTGAAGCTTTCTTT.

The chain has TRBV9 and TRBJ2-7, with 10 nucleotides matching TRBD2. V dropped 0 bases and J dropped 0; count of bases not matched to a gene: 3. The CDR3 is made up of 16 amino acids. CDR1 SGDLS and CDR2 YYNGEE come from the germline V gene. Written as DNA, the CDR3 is TGTGCCAGCAGCGTAGTGCCTAGCGGGAGCTCCTACGAGCAGTACTTC. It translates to CASSVVPSGSSYEQYF.